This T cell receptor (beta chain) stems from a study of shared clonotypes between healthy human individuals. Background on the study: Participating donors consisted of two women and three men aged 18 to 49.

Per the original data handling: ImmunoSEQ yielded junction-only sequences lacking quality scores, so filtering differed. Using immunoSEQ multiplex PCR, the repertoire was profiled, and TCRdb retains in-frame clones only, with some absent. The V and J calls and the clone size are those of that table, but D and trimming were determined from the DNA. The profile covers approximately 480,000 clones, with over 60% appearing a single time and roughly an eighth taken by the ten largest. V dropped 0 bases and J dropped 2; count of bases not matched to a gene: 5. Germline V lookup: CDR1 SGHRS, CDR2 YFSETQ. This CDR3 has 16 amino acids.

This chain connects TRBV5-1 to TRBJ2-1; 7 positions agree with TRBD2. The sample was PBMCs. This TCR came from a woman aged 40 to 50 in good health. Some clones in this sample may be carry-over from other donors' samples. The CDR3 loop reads CASSLAGSGAYNEQFF. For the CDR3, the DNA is TGCGCCAGCAGCTTGGCCGGGAGCGGGGCCTACAATGAGCAGTTCTTC.